This TCR beta chain was sequenced during a study of cytomegalovirus exposure and HLA in healthy donors. The assay was immunoSEQ multiplex PCR, and TCRdb's table has in-frame clones only and misses some. The sample holds about 56,000 clones, 85% to 95% seen once. The CDR3 runs to 14 residues. CDR1 LNHDA and CDR2 SQIVND come from the germline V gene (reference sequence). Between the trimmed V and J ends, which lost 6 bases and 7 bases, there was a span of 19 bases. The clonotype comes from a woman under 30 in good health and CMV-seropositive. The genes are TRBV19 and TRBJ2-7; a weak D match, TRBD2 (6 bases). The sequenced material came from PBMCs. CDR3 amino acids: CASSRGTLDEEQYF. The CDR3 DNA reads as TGTGCCAGTAGCCGCGGGACGTTAGACGAGGAGCAGTACTTC.